This T cell receptor (beta chain) was identified during a study of blood T cell repertoires in COVID-19. Study-level information: The cDNA or gDNA used as material had been derived from T cells, B-cell-depleted T cells, or PBMCs.

Authors' methods: Quantification of nucleated cells was approximated via reference gene primer amplification. TCRdb's copy holds only in-frame clones and misses some; the assay was immunoSEQ multiplex PCR. V and J calls and clone size come straight from that table; D and trimming were deduced from the DNA. The data contain roughly 250,000 clones, roughly 88% of them singletons. V lost 3 bases to trimming and J lost 5 bases; unmatched junction nucleotides: 4. The V gene's germline CDR1 is LGHDT and CDR2 YNNKEL (reference sequence). The CDR3 sequence is 14 residues long. Sequencing was done on a sample of peripheral blood. This chain connects TRBV3-1 (or the pseudogene TRBV3-2) to TRBJ1-5; 7 bases agree with TRBD1. The sequence was obtained from a human donor with COVID-19, enrolled during active disease. The donor label of this sample is uncertain. CDR3 nucleotide sequence: TGTGCCAGCAGCCACCGACAGGGCCATCAGCCCCAGCATTTT. This sequence encodes CASSHRQGHQPQHF.